Sequencing of this T cell receptor (beta chain) was carried out in a study of blood T cell repertoires in COVID-19. Study overall: The United States, Italy and Spain supplied acute and convalescent COVID-19 samples. T cells, B-cell-depleted T cells, or PBMCs provided the cDNA or gDNA that served as material.

V lost 6 bases and J lost 2, with 11 bases in between. The CDR3 consists of 13 residues. One Seattle source followed patients from active infection through their disease course. Original processing methods: For nucleated cells, counts were estimated from reference gene primer amplification. Data came from immunoSEQ multiplex PCR; TCRdb stores just in-frame clones and leaves some out. The D gene and trimming were derived from the DNA, and the V and J assignments and clone size from that table. In the table there are 250,000 or so clones, roughly 89% of which are singletons. The specimen sequenced was peripheral blood. The V gene is TRBV12-3 or TRBV12-4, the J gene TRBJ2-7, with TRBD2 as a possible D gene (7 bases). The TCR originated in a woman aged 60-75 years with COVID-19, enrolled during active disease. The CDR3 sequence: CASRGGPTYEQYF. The CDR3 DNA reads as TGTGCCAGCAGGGGGGGGCCAACCTACGAGCAGTACTTC.